This section outlines one T cell receptor (beta chain) sequence together with its context. Donors comprised only Caucasian adults living in Nashville, Tennessee. This record belongs to a study of shared clonotypes between healthy human individuals. Study-level information: Sampling drew on donors who were a couple of women and three men aged 18 to 49.

V gave up 0 bases and J gave up 2 bases, with 7 bases separating them. Germline V gives CDR1 SGHKS, CDR2 YYEKEE (reference sequence). This CDR3 contains 14 residues. The study ran the assay at deep level. Clones were sequenced by immunoSEQ multiplex PCR, and TCRdb holds only the in-frame ones, with some missing. The repertoire holds around 440,000 clones, with roughly three quarters as singletons. This chain connects TRBV5-5 to TRBJ2-3; D is uncertain. The sequence derives from a woman aged 40-49 years in good health. Some clones in this sample may be carry-over from other donors' samples. Source material: PBMCs. In nucleotides, the CDR3 is TGTGCCAGCAGCTTGGTAGGCACCACAGATACGCAGTATTTT. The encoded protein is CASSLVGTTDTQYF.